A selection of T cell receptor beta chains follows, all from one sample in a study of T cell repertoires in cytomegalovirus infection. TCRdb recomputed calls from the reads with MiXCR, one row per CDR3 protein. The sample includes 450,000 to 650,000 distinct CDR3 sequences, about 26% of them seen just once. Specimen: PBMCs. The source is a human donor in good health (CMV status not recorded). Some clones in this sample may be carry-over from other donors' samples. Each CDR3 is given with its conserved first and last residue. The D gene is left open where the match is weak. The size entry is marked missing in some rows and otherwise reads once, few, many or a size class.

cdr3_nt: TGTGCCAGCAGCCAAGGAGGACCTTCAGCGGGGGGGGCCAACGTCCTGACTTTC
cdr3_aa: CASSQGGPSAGGANVLTF
v_call: TRBV4-2
clone_size: few
j_call: TRBJ2-6
d_call: TRBD2

cdr3_nt: TGTGCCAGCAGTCCCGGGACAGGGAGCCGGGCGAATTGGAATCAGCCCCAGCATTTT
cdr3_aa: CASSPGTGSRANWNQPQHF
v_call: TRBV6-1
clone_size: few
j_call: TRBJ1-5
d_call: TRBD1

cdr3_nt: TGTGCCATCAGTACACCAAACGGTCAGCCCCAGCATTTT
cdr3_aa: CAISTPNGQPQHF
v_call: TRBV10-3
clone_size: many
j_call: TRBJ1-5
d_call: .

cdr3_nt: TGTGCCAGCGGAGGACAGGTCTACGAGCAGTACTTC
cdr3_aa: CASGGQVYEQYF
v_call: TRBV7-2
clone_size: many
j_call: TRBJ2-7
d_call: TRBD1

cdr3_nt: TGTGCCAGCAGCTTTGGCCAGGGCTTGCTGTCGGATGGCTACACCTTC
cdr3_aa: CASSFGQGLLSDGYTF
v_call: TRBV11-2
clone_size: few
j_call: TRBJ1-2
d_call: .

cdr3_nt: TGTGCCAGCTCAGCCGGGACAGGGGACCGTGGCTACACCTTC
cdr3_aa: CASSAGTGDRGYTF
v_call: TRBV18
clone_size: .
j_call: TRBJ1-2
d_call: TRBD1

cdr3_nt: TGTGCCAGCAGCTTAGCGCCCAGAAACAATGAGCAGTTCTTC
cdr3_aa: CASSLAPRNNEQFF
v_call: TRBV7-8
clone_size: many
j_call: TRBJ2-1
d_call: .

cdr3_nt: TGCGCCAGCAGCCAAGATAAAGGGGGCGGTCAGCCCCAGCATTTT
cdr3_aa: CASSQDKGGGQPQHF
v_call: TRBV4-1
clone_size: many
j_call: TRBJ1-5
d_call: TRBD1

cdr3_nt: TGTGCCAGCAAACTATCGGGCCTAGGGAAAGAGACCCAGTACTTC
cdr3_aa: CASKLSGLGKETQYF
v_call: TRBV28
clone_size: .
j_call: TRBJ2-5
d_call: .

cdr3_nt: TGTGCCAGCAGCCAGTGGGATGAGCAGTTCTTC
cdr3_aa: CASSQWDEQFF
v_call: TRBV11-2
clone_size: few
j_call: TRBJ2-1
d_call: .

cdr3_nt: TGTGCCAGCAGCTTGATGGCGGTGCTGGGAGAGACCCAGTACTTC
cdr3_aa: CASSLMAVLGETQYF
v_call: TRBV5-6
clone_size: .
j_call: TRBJ2-5
d_call: .

cdr3_nt: TGTGCCGCCCGAAAGGGAGAGAAAGGGGGACGCTATGGCTACACCTTC
cdr3_aa: CAARKGEKGGRYGYTF
v_call: TRBV6-1
clone_size: .
j_call: TRBJ1-2
d_call: .

cdr3_nt: TGTGCCAGCAACCTAGGACTAGCGGGAGTCAATGAGCAGTTCTTC
cdr3_aa: CASNLGLAGVNEQFF
v_call: TRBV11-3
clone_size: .
j_call: TRBJ2-1
d_call: TRBD2

cdr3_nt: TGTGCCAGCAGTTACTCGACTGTTGAGCAGTTCTTC
cdr3_aa: CASSYSTVEQFF
v_call: TRBV6-6
clone_size: .
j_call: TRBJ2-1
d_call: .

cdr3_nt: TGTGCCAGCAGCCAAGCGGGAGAATCCTACAATGAGCAGTTCTTC
cdr3_aa: CASSQAGESYNEQFF
v_call: TRBV7-9
clone_size: few
j_call: TRBJ2-1
d_call: TRBD2

cdr3_nt: TGTGCCAGCAGAACAGGGGACTGGGAGACCCAGTACTTC
cdr3_aa: CASRTGDWETQYF
v_call: TRBV6-1
clone_size: .
j_call: TRBJ2-5
d_call: .

cdr3_nt: TGTGCCAGCAGAGGACTAGCGGGAGGGCCGGGTGAGCAGTTCTTC
cdr3_aa: CASRGLAGGPGEQFF
v_call: TRBV5-4
clone_size: .
j_call: TRBJ2-1
d_call: TRBD2

cdr3_nt: TGTGCCAGCAGTTACTCAGCCAGGAGCTCCTATAATTCACCCCTCCACTTT
cdr3_aa: CASSYSARSSYNSPLHF
v_call: TRBV6-6
clone_size: once
j_call: TRBJ1-6
d_call: .

cdr3_nt: TGCGCCAGCAGCCAAGATGAAGGCCCTAGCTCTGGAAACACCATATATTTT
cdr3_aa: CASSQDEGPSSGNTIYF
v_call: TRBV4-3
clone_size: few
j_call: TRBJ1-3
d_call: .

cdr3_nt: TGTGCCACCAGTGGGGGCGGAAACTATGGCTACACCTTC
cdr3_aa: CATSGGGNYGYTF
v_call: TRBV24-1
clone_size: .
j_call: TRBJ1-2
d_call: .

cdr3_nt: TGTGCCAGCAGCCGGACAGGGGCTGAAGCTTTCTTT
cdr3_aa: CASSRTGAEAFF
v_call: TRBV7-8
clone_size: many
j_call: TRBJ1-1
d_call: TRBD1

cdr3_nt: TGTGCCAGCAGTGAATTAACTAGCGGGATTGGAGAGACCCAGTACTTC
cdr3_aa: CASSELTSGIGETQYF
v_call: TRBV25-1
clone_size: .
j_call: TRBJ2-5
d_call: TRBD2

cdr3_nt: TGTGCCAGCGCACCGAACTATGGCTACACCTTC
cdr3_aa: CASAPNYGYTF
v_call: TRBV28
clone_size: .
j_call: TRBJ1-2
d_call: .

cdr3_nt: TGCAGCGTTGGCCTCGGGGCAAACACTGAAGCTTTCTTT
cdr3_aa: CSVGLGANTEAFF
v_call: TRBV29-1
clone_size: few
j_call: TRBJ1-1
d_call: .

cdr3_nt: TGCGCCAGCAGCTCCCGACTAGCGGGAGCGAAAAATGAGCAGTTCTTC
cdr3_aa: CASSSRLAGAKNEQFF
v_call: TRBV4-1
clone_size: few
j_call: TRBJ2-1
d_call: TRBD2

cdr3_nt: TGTGCCAGCAGCAAGACTAGCACAGATACGCAGTATTTT
cdr3_aa: CASSKTSTDTQYF
v_call: TRBV7-2
clone_size: many
j_call: TRBJ2-3
d_call: .

cdr3_nt: TGTGCCAGCTCACCAGGACGGGAGTGGGATGAGCAGTTCTTC
cdr3_aa: CASSPGREWDEQFF
v_call: TRBV18
clone_size: .
j_call: TRBJ2-1
d_call: .

cdr3_nt: TGTGCCAGCTCACCACGGGACAGGGCCTACAATGAGCAGTTCTTC
cdr3_aa: CASSPRDRAYNEQFF
v_call: TRBV18
clone_size: .
j_call: TRBJ2-1
d_call: TRBD1

cdr3_nt: TGTGCCAGCAGTCTCGGGGTAGCGGAAAACACAGATACGCAGTATTTT
cdr3_aa: CASSLGVAENTDTQYF
v_call: TRBV28
clone_size: once
j_call: TRBJ2-3
d_call: .

cdr3_nt: TGTGCCACCAGTCCGGGGAGTCTACTAAGCAATCAGCCCCAGCATTTT
cdr3_aa: CATSPGSLLSNQPQHF
v_call: TRBV24-1
clone_size: few
j_call: TRBJ1-5
d_call: .

cdr3_nt: TGCAGTGCTAGCCCCCGGGACAGGGGGATTATCTCCTACAATGAGCAGTTCTTC
cdr3_aa: CSASPRDRGIISYNEQFF
v_call: TRBV20-1
clone_size: .
j_call: TRBJ2-1
d_call: TRBD1

cdr3_nt: TGCGCCAGCAGGACAGGAACTAATGAAAAACTGTTTTTT
cdr3_aa: CASRTGTNEKLFF
v_call: TRBV5-1
clone_size: .
j_call: TRBJ1-4
d_call: .

cdr3_nt: TGTGCCAGCAGCCCGTTCCGGGACACGTTGAACACTGAAGCTTTCTTT
cdr3_aa: CASSPFRDTLNTEAFF
v_call: TRBV7-2
clone_size: few
j_call: TRBJ1-1
d_call: .

cdr3_nt: TGCGCCAGCAGCCAAGGGAGACAAGCCCCGAGCACAGATACGCAGTATTTT
cdr3_aa: CASSQGRQAPSTDTQYF
v_call: TRBV4-1
clone_size: once
j_call: TRBJ2-3
d_call: .

cdr3_nt: TGTGCCAGTAGTACACTACCGGGACAGGGACGGTGGCCTGAAGCTTTCTTT
cdr3_aa: CASSTLPGQGRWPEAFF
v_call: TRBV19
clone_size: few
j_call: TRBJ1-1
d_call: TRBD1

cdr3_nt: TGTGCCAGCAGCGTAGGAGTCGGAACAGAGACCCAGTACTTC
cdr3_aa: CASSVGVGTETQYF
v_call: TRBV9
clone_size: .
j_call: TRBJ2-5
d_call: .

cdr3_nt: TGCGCCAGCAGCCAAGAGGGGAGGGGTGGCTATGGCTACACCTTC
cdr3_aa: CASSQEGRGGYGYTF
v_call: TRBV4-3
clone_size: .
j_call: TRBJ1-2
d_call: .

cdr3_nt: TGTGCCAGCTCACCAGAAGGACGGACTAATTCACCCCTCCACTTT
cdr3_aa: CASSPEGRTNSPLHF
v_call: TRBV18
clone_size: few
j_call: TRBJ1-6
d_call: .

cdr3_nt: TGCGCCAGCAGCTTGGGGTTGGTTGGGCAAGAGACCCAGTACTTC
cdr3_aa: CASSLGLVGQETQYF
v_call: TRBV5-1
clone_size: few
j_call: TRBJ2-5
d_call: .

cdr3_nt: TGTGCCAGCAGCTCAGGGCAGGGGGAAAAACTGTTTTTT
cdr3_aa: CASSSGQGEKLFF
v_call: TRBV7-2
clone_size: many
j_call: TRBJ1-4
d_call: .

cdr3_nt: TGTGCCAGCAGCTTTCCCGGGAGTGGGGAGCTGTTTTTT
cdr3_aa: CASSFPGSGELFF
v_call: TRBV5-4
clone_size: few
j_call: TRBJ2-2
d_call: .

cdr3_nt: TGTGCCAGCAGTTACCGGGACAGTGAGGCGTATGAGCAGTTCTTC
cdr3_aa: CASSYRDSEAYEQFF
v_call: TRBV12-3/TRBV12-4
clone_size: few
j_call: TRBJ2-1
d_call: TRBD1

cdr3_nt: TGTGCCAGCAGTTCGTGGACTACCAGCACAGATACGCAGTATTTT
cdr3_aa: CASSSWTTSTDTQYF
v_call: TRBV6-2/TRBV6-3
clone_size: .
j_call: TRBJ2-3
d_call: .

cdr3_nt: TGTGCCAGCAGTTACGGGATCTCTGGAAACACCATATATTTT
cdr3_aa: CASSYGISGNTIYF
v_call: TRBV6-6
clone_size: .
j_call: TRBJ1-3
d_call: .

cdr3_nt: TGTGCCAGCAGCGGCCGGGACAGAGGGCAAGAGACCCAGTACTTC
cdr3_aa: CASSGRDRGQETQYF
v_call: TRBV11-3
clone_size: few
j_call: TRBJ2-5
d_call: TRBD1

cdr3_nt: TGTGCCAGCAGCATTTCAGGGGGAGCCTATGGCTACACCTTC
cdr3_aa: CASSISGGAYGYTF
v_call: TRBV7-6
clone_size: many
j_call: TRBJ1-2
d_call: TRBD1

cdr3_nt: TGTGCCACCCGAAAGTCGAGCAGCGGGAGGGCCGGCGACTACAATGAGCAGTTCTTC
cdr3_aa: CATRKSSSGRAGDYNEQFF
v_call: TRBV27
clone_size: many
j_call: TRBJ2-1
d_call: TRBD2

cdr3_nt: TGTGCCAGCAGCTTAATCCAGACTGAAGCTTTCTTT
cdr3_aa: CASSLIQTEAFF
v_call: TRBV7-9
clone_size: many
j_call: TRBJ1-1
d_call: .

cdr3_nt: TGCAGTGCTAGGCGGACTACCTCAGAGACCCAGTACTTC
cdr3_aa: CSARRTTSETQYF
v_call: TRBV20-1
clone_size: .
j_call: TRBJ2-5
d_call: .

cdr3_nt: TGTGCCAGCACCCCCGAACTAGCGATAACTGAGACCCAGTACTTC
cdr3_aa: CASTPELAITETQYF
v_call: TRBV7-8
clone_size: few
j_call: TRBJ2-5
d_call: TRBD2

cdr3_nt: TGTGCCAGCAGCTTAGAGGCCACCCCTCCGGTGACGATGAACACTGAAGCTTTCTTT
cdr3_aa: CASSLEATPPVTMNTEAFF
v_call: TRBV7-9
clone_size: .
j_call: TRBJ1-1
d_call: .

cdr3_nt: TGTGCCAGCAGCTTAGACTTCGCGGGGGACTACAATGAGCAGTTCTTC
cdr3_aa: CASSLDFAGDYNEQFF
v_call: TRBV7-6
clone_size: many
j_call: TRBJ2-1
d_call: TRBD2

cdr3_nt: TGTGCCAGCAGCTCCCAAACTAGCGCGAATGAGCAGTTCTTC
cdr3_aa: CASSSQTSANEQFF
v_call: TRBV7-2
clone_size: many
j_call: TRBJ2-1
d_call: TRBD2

cdr3_nt: TGTGCCAGTAGCTTAAGACTAGCGGGAGTAGGGTCCTACAATGAGCAGTTCTTC
cdr3_aa: CASSLRLAGVGSYNEQFF
v_call: TRBV19
clone_size: .
j_call: TRBJ2-1
d_call: TRBD2

cdr3_nt: TGTGCCAGCAGCGCGTACAGTAATACAGATACGCAGTATTTT
cdr3_aa: CASSAYSNTDTQYF
v_call: TRBV7-2
clone_size: .
j_call: TRBJ2-3
d_call: .

cdr3_nt: TGTGCCAGCAGTAGGGGGTTCAATGAGCAGTTCTTC
cdr3_aa: CASSRGFNEQFF
v_call: TRBV7-6
clone_size: many
j_call: TRBJ2-1
d_call: .

cdr3_nt: TGTGCCAGCAGCTTGAAAACTGGCCAAGAGACCCAGTACTTC
cdr3_aa: CASSLKTGQETQYF
v_call: TRBV5-4
clone_size: .
j_call: TRBJ2-5
d_call: .

cdr3_nt: TGTGCCAGCAGCTCCCCGGACGACAGGGGTATCTACGAGCAGTACTTC
cdr3_aa: CASSSPDDRGIYEQYF
v_call: TRBV7-2
clone_size: few
j_call: TRBJ2-7
d_call: TRBD1

cdr3_nt: TGTGCCATACTAGCGGGAGTCGGGGAGCTGTTTTTT
cdr3_aa: CAILAGVGELFF
v_call: TRBV6-2/TRBV6-3
clone_size: .
j_call: TRBJ2-2
d_call: TRBD2

cdr3_nt: TGTGCCAGCAGCTTAGAGCTGTATGGCTACACCTTC
cdr3_aa: CASSLELYGYTF
v_call: TRBV7-6
clone_size: .
j_call: TRBJ1-2
d_call: .